The T cell receptor beta chain under discussion was sequenced for a study of OX40 agonist ivuxolimab in advanced cancers. Across the study: Three patients got partial responses; one had hepatocellular carcinoma and two had cutaneous melanoma.

Sequencing was performed with immunoSEQ multiplex PCR; in TCRdb, only in-frame clones are kept and a portion is missing. The data show about 64,000 clones, roughly 80% seen once. Germline CDR1 is MNHNY and CDR2 is SVGAGI (reference sequence). Germline trimming cut 7 bases from V and 2 bases from J; bases unmatched to any gene: 5. This CDR3 has 13 amino acids. This clone has a handful of counts. This TCR was recovered from an adult with an advanced solid tumor such as melanoma, head and neck, liver or kidney cancer. The rearrangement uses TRBV6-6 and TRBJ2-7; TRBD1 agrees at 7 bases. The specimen was CD4+ or CD8+ T cells sorted from blood, collected in a trial of the OX40 agonist ivuxolimab. The DNA of the CDR3 is TGTGCCAGCAACTTGGGACAGACCTACGAGCAGTACTTC. Its translation is CASNLGQTYEQYF.